Reported below is one T cell receptor beta chain. Its matching antigen is unknown. TCRdb re-called the reads with MiXCR, one entry per CDR3 protein. The sample lists about 320,000 distinct CDR3 sequences; roughly 9.5% were seen once. This sample is drawn from a study of T cell repertoires in cytomegalovirus infection. Study as a whole: Indications came from public TCR beta signatures; they pointed to CMV infection and to a matching HLA type. Findings and limits, study-wide: Summed frequency of public TCR beta families distinguished CMV carriers with the relevant HLA. The ex vivo response was dominated by HLA-C-restricted CMV-specific TCR beta clonotypes.

The germline gives CDR1 DFQATT, CDR2 SNEGSKA (reference sequence). V lost 6 bases and J lost 3; bases outside the gene matches: 7. CDR3 length: 14 residues. The sample was PBMCs. The chain combines TRBV20-1 with TRBJ2-4; 8 positions agree with TRBD1. This clonotype was obtained from a human donor in good health (CMV status not recorded). Some clones in this sample may be carry-over from other donors' samples. The CDR3 DNA reads TGCAGTGCCATACAGGGGGTCTTCAAAAACATTCAGTACTTC. This encodes CSAIQGVFKNIQYF.